This T cell receptor beta chain emerged from a study of shared clonotypes between healthy human individuals. Sequenced by immunoSEQ multiplex PCR; TCRdb stores in-frame clones only, minus some. Of fewer than 350,000 clones listed, about nine tenths were seen once; the top ten hold around 15%. Worth noting for this clone: Its antigen remains unknown.

Whole-study findings and limits: Few donors limited the genetic and exposure-history diversity represented.

This receptor was identified in a man aged 18 to 29 in good health. Material for sequencing was memory CD8+ T cells sorted from blood. Subset given: CD45RO+ cells pooled with CCR7-negative TemRA cells.

Here the CDR3 DNA reads TGTGCCAGCAGCGTCCGGGACGGGCGCCTTCATGGCTACACCTTC. Its translation: CASSVRDGRLHGYTF. This chain connects TRBV13 to TRBJ1-2, with a possible D match to TRBD1 (5 bases). The CDR3 totals 15 residues. Trimming left V 5 bases short and J 6 bases short, with 19 bases between. Per germline, CDR1 PRHDT and CDR2 FYEKMQ (reference sequence).